Below, 11 T cell receptor beta chains from the same sample are listed, as sequenced in a study of blood T cell repertoires in COVID-19. TCRdb's table, derived via immunoSEQ multiplex PCR, lists solely in-frame clones and lacks some. The sample holds 120,000 or so clones, over 80% seen once. Sequenced: PBMCs or T cells enriched from blood (not recorded which). The receptors derive from a woman aged 25 to 39 who had recovered from COVID-19.

The chain is built from TRBV19 and TRBJ2-3; tentatively, D is TRBD2 (6 bases). CDR3 length: 16 amino acids. V was trimmed by 4 bases and J by 1 base, leaving 15 bases between them. Germline V gene lookup returns CDR1 LNHDA and CDR2 SQIVND (reference sequence). The CDR3: CASSTPWRDGTDTQYF. The CDR3 coding sequence is TGTGCCAGTAGTACCCCGTGGAGGGATGGCACAGATACGCAGTATTTT.

V gene TRBV7-9 combines with J gene TRBJ1-6, with D possibly being TRBD1 (5 bases). The V gene lost 4 bases and the J gene lost 7 bases, with 14 bases spanning the gap. This CDR3 is built from 15 residues. Germline CDR1 is SEHNR and CDR2 is FQNEAQ (reference sequence). CDR3 sequence: CASSSRTSQNSPLHF. DNA for the CDR3: TGTGCCAGCAGCTCTCGGACATCACAGAATTCACCCCTCCACTTT.

The chain links TRBV19 to TRBJ2-1; 9 bases match TRBD1. V trimming: 4 bases; J trimming: 2 bases; junction bases outside the gene matches: 3. This CDR3 contains 15 residues. Germline V lookup: CDR1 LNHDA, CDR2 SQIVND (reference sequence). In DNA, the CDR3 is TGTGCCAGTAGTAGAGGACAGGGGACCTACAATGAGCAGTTCTTC. Its protein product is CASSRGQGTYNEQFF. Combining the CDR3 with reference TRBV19 and TRBJ2-1 gives the whole variable domain DGGITQSPKYLFRKEGQNVTLSCEQNLNHDAMYWYRQDPGQGLRLIYYSQIVNDFQKGDIAEGYSVSREKKESFPLTVTSAQKNPTAFYLCASSRGQGTYNEQFFGPGTRLTVL.

This sequence joins TRBV10-3 and TRBJ1-2; TRBD1 is a possible D gene (5 bases). With 6 bases removed from V and 0 bases from J, the gap between germline ends came to 8 bases. The germline gives CDR1 ENHRY, CDR2 SYGVKD. This CDR3 is 13 amino acids long. The DNA for the CDR3 is TGTGCCATCAGAGGGGTAGCTAACTATGGCTACACCTTC. Its protein is CAIRGVANYGYTF.

The V gene is TRBV5-3, the J gene TRBJ2-1, with TRBD2 matching over 8 bases. TRBV5-3 is labeled an ORF, and its function is uncertain. The ends lost 4 bases at V and 6 bases at J; junction bases unmatched: 15. This CDR3 is built from 17 residues. CDR3 DNA: TGTGCCAGAAGCCGATTGACTAGCGCATACCCACCCAATGAGCAGTTCTTC. Translation: CARSRLTSAYPPNEQFF.

V usage is TRBV7-6 and J usage is TRBJ2-2, with TRBD2 identical over 10 bases. CDR3 size: 14 residues. V dropped 7 bases and J dropped 1; count of bases not matched to a gene: 0. Germline V gene data show CDR1 as SGHVS and CDR2 as FNYEAQ. CDR3 region: CASIAGGNTGELFF. In DNA form, the CDR3 reads TGTGCCAGCATAGCGGGAGGGAACACCGGGGAGCTGTTTTTT.

The genes are TRBV4-3 and TRBJ2-6; unclear D gene. This CDR3 spans 16 amino acids. Trimming removed 4 bases from V and 11 bases from J, with 21 bases in between. The germline V gene has CDR1 LGHNA and CDR2 YSLEER. CDR3 sequence (DNA): TGCGCCAGCAGCCCAAACGAGCTGGGCCTTCCAGACGTCCTGACTTTC. Protein product: CASSPNELGLPDVLTF.

This chain links TRBV4-3 with TRBJ1-6; possible D gene TRBD1, 5 bases. The CDR3 runs to 15 residues. The V gene lost 5 bases and the J gene lost 6 bases, with 14 bases spanning the gap. The germline CDR1 and CDR2 sequences are LGHNA and YSLEER. CDR3 region: CASSSETAINSPLHF. CDR3 in DNA: TGCGCCAGCAGCTCCGAGACAGCGATTAATTCACCCCTCCACTTT.

The gene calls are TRBV28 and TRBJ1-5, with a tentative D call TRBD1 (6 bases). Germline lookup yields CDR1 MDHEN and CDR2 SYDVKM. Trimming left V 6 bases short and J 3 bases short, with 15 bases between. The CDR3 sequence is 15 residues long. CDR3 region: CASRYLDRNNQPQHF. The DNA for the CDR3 is TGTGCCAGCAGGTACCTGGACAGAAACAATCAGCCCCAGCATTTT.

On this clone itself: One end of the junction is discordant with germline, which a read error may explain. The chain employs TRBV7-9 and TRBJ2-7; the match to TRBD2 covers 11 bases. The germline V gene has CDR1 SEHNR and CDR2 FQNEAQ (reference sequence). CDR3 length equals 14 residues. CDR3 sequence: CASSLGASGRTEVF. CDR3 nucleotide sequence: TGTGCCAGCAGCTTAGGGGCTAGCGGGAGGACCGAAGTCTTC.

This chain joins TRBV12-3 or TRBV12-4 and TRBJ2-2; tentatively, D is TRBD2 (5 bases). V gave up 7 bases and J gave up 7 bases, with 13 bases separating them. The CDR3 has 13 residues. The CDR3 loop reads CASTRVAGGELFF. The CDR3 DNA follows: TGTGCCAGCACCCGAGTTGCGGGCGGGGAGCTGTTTTTT.